This T cell receptor beta chain appears in the sequencing data of a study of memory CD4+ T cells and cytomegalovirus serostatus. The study's findings and limits: CD4+ memory repertoires contained about 40% of the 164 reported CMV TCRbeta sequences.

This CDR3 is 14 amino acids long. V dropped 5 bases and J dropped 5 bases, with 15 bases sitting between them. Germline V gene data show CDR1 as SGHAT and CDR2 as FQNNGV. Single viable CD3+CD4+CD8-CD45RO+ cells were sorted as the memory CD4+ T cells. Comment on this clone: Its specificity is unknown. Other DNA sequences within the sample encode an identical CDR3.

Some clones are missing from TCRdb's copy, which holds only in-frame ones; the method was immunoSEQ multiplex PCR. The data hold 50,000 to 65,000 clones, with over 65% observed a single time. The rearrangement joins TRBV11-2 to TRBJ1-1, with a weak D call TRBD1 (6 bases). This clonotype originated in an adult in good health and CMV-seropositive. The material sequenced was memory CD4+ T cells from blood. DNA for the CDR3: TGTGCCAGCAGCCTGACGGGGGGGCGAACTGAAGCTTTCTTT. Amino acids: CASSLTGGRTEAFF.